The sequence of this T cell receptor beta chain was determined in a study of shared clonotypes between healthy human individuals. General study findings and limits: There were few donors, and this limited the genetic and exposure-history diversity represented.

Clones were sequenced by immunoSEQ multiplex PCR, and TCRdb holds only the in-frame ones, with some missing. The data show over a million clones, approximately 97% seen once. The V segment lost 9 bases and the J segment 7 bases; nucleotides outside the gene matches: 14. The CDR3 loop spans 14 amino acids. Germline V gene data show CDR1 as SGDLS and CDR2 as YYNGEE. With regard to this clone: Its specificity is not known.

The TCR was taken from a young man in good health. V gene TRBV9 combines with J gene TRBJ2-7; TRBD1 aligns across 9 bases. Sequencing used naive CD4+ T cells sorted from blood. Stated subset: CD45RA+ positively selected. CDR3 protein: CATDPQGATGEQYF. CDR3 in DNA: TGTGCCACCGACCCACAGGGGGCGACTGGGGAGCAGTACTTC.